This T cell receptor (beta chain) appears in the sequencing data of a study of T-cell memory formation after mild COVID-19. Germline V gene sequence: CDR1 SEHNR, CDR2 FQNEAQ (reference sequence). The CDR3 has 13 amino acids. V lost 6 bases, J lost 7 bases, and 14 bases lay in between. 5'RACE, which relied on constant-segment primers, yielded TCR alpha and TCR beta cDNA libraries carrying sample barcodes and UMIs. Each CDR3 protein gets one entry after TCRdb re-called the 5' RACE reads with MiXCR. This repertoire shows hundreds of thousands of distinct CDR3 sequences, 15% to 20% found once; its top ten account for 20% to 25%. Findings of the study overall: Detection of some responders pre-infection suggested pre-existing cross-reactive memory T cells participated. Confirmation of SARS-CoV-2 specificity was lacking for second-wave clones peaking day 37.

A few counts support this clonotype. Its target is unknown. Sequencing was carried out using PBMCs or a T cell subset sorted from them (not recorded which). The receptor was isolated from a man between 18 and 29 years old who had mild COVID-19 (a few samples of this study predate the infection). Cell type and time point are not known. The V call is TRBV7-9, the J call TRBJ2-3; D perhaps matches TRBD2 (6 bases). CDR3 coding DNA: TGTGCCAGCAGGGAGGGAGAGACCTATACGCAGTATTTT. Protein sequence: CASREGETYTQYF.